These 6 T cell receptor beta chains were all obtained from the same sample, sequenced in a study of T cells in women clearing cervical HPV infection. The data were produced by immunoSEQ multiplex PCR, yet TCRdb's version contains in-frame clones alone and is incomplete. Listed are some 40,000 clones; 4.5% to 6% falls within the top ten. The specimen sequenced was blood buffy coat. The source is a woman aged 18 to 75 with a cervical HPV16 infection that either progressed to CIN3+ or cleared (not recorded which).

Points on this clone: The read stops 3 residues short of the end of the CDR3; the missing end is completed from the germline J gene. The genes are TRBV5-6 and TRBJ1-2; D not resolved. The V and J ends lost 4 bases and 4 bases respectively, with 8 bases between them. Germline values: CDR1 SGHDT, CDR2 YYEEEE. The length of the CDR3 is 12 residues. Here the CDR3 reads CASSPSGYGYTF. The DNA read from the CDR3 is TGTGCCAGCAGCCCGTCGGGCTATGGC.

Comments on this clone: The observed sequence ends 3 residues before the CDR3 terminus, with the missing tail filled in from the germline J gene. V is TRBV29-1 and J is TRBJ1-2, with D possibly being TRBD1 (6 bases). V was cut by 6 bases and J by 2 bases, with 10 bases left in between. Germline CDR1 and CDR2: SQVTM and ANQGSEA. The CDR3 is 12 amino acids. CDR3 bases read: TGCAGCGTCGAGAGGGGGAACTATGGC. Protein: CSVERGNYG. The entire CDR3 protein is CSVERGNYGYTF. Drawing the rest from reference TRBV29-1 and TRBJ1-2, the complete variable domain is SAVISQKPSRDICQRGTSLTIQCQVDSQVTMMFWYRQQPGQSLTLIATANQGSEATYESGFVIDKFPISRPNLTFSTLTVSNMSPEDSSIYLCSVERGNYGYTFGSGTRLTVV.

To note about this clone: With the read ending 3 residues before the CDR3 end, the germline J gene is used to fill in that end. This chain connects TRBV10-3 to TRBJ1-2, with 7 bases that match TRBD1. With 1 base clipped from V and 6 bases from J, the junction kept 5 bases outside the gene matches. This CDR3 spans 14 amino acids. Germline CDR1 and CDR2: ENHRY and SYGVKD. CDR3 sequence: CAISELETGHGYTF. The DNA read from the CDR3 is TGTGCCATCAGTGAGTTAGAGACAGGGCATGGC.

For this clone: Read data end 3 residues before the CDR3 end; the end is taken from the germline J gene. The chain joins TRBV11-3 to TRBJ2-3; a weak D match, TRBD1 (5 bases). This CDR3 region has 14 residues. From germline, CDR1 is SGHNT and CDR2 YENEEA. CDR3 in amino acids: CASSPQDGFSAQYF. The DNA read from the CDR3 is TGTGCCAGCAGCCCACAGGACGGTTTCTCTGCG. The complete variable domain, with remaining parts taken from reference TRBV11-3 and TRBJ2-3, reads EAGVVQSPRYKIIEKKQPVAFWCNPISGHNTLYWYLQNLGQGPELLIRYENEEAVDDSQLPKDRFSAERLKGVDSTLKIQPAELGDSAVYLCASSPQDGFSAQYFGPGTRLTVL.

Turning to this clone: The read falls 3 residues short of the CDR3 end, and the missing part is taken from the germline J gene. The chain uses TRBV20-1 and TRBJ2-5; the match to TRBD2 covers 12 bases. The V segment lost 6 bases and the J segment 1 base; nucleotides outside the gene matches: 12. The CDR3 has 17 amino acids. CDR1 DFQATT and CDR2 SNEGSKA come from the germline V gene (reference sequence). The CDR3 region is CSARRLAGATFQETQYF. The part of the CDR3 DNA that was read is TGCAGTGCGCGGAGACTAGCGGGGGCCACTTTCCAAGAGACC.

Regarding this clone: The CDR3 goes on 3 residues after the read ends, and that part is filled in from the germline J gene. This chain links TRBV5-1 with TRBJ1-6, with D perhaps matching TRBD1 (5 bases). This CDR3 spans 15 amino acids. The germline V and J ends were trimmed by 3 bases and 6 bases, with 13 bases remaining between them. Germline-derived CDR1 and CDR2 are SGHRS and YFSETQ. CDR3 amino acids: CASSYSGDSNSPLHF. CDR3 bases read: TGCGCCAGCAGCTATTCTGGGGACTCTAATTCACCC.